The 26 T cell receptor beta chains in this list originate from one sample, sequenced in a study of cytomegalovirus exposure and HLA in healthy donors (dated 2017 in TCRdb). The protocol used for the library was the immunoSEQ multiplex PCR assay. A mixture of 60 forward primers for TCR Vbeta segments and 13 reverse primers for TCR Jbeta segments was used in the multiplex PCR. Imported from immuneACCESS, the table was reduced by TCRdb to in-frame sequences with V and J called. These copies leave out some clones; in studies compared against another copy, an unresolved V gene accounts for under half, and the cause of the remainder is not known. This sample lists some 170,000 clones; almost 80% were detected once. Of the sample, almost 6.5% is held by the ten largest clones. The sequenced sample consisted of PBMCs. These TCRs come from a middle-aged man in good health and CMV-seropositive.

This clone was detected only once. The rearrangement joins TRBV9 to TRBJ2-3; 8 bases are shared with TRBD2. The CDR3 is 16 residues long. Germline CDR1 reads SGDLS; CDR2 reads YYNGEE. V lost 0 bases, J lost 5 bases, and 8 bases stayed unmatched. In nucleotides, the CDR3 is TGTGCCAGCAGCGTAGAGAACGGGAGGGTTGGAGATACGCAGTATTTT. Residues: CASSVENGRVGDTQYF.

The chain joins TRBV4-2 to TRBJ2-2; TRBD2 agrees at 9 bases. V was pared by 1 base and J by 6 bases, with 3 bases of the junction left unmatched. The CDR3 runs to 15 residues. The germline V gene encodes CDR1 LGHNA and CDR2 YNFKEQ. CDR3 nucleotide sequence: TGTGCCAGCAGCCAAGGGCTAGCGGGACCCGGGGAGCTGTTTTTT. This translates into CASSQGLAGPGELFF.

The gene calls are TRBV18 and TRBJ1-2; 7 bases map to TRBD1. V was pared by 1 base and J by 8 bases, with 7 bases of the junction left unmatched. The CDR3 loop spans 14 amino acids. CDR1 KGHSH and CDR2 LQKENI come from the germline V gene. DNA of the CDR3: TGTGCCAGCTCACCACGAGACAGGGAAAGCGGCTACACCTTC. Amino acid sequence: CASSPRDRESGYTF.

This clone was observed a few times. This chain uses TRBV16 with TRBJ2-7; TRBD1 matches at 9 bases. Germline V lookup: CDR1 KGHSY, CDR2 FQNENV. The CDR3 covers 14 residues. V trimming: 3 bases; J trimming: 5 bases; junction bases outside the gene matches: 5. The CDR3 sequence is CASSHPGQGNEQYF. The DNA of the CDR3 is TGTGCCAGCAGCCACCCGGGACAGGGCAACGAGCAGTACTTC.

Written as DNA, the CDR3 is TGTGCCAGCAGCCTTCCGTTGAGCCCGAACTATGGCTACACCTTC. Protein product: CASSLPLSPNYGYTF. This sequence joins TRBV5-4 and TRBJ1-2; no clear D gene. The V and J ends lost 4 bases and 2 bases respectively, with 15 bases between them. The CDR3 sequence is 15 residues long. Germline V gene sequence: CDR1 SGHNT, CDR2 YYREEE (reference sequence).

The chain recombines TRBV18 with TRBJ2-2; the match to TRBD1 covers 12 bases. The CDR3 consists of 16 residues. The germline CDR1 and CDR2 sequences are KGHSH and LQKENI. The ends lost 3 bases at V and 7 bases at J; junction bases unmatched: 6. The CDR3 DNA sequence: TGTGCCAGCTCACCTGCGGGACAGGGGGCCGGCGGGGAGCTGTTTTTT. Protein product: CASSPAGQGAGGELFF.

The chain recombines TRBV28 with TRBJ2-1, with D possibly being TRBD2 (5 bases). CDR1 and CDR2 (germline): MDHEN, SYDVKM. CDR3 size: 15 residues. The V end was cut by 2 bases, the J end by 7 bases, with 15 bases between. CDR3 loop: CASSLTGHRGNEQFF. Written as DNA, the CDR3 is TGTGCCAGCAGTTTAACGGGCCATAGAGGGAATGAGCAGTTCTTC.

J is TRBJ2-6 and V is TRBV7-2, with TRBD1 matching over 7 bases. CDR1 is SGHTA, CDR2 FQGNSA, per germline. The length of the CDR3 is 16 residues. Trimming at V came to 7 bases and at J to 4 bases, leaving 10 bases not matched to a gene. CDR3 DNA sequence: TGTGCCAGCATCCAGGGGGTTCTTTGGGGGGCCAACGTCCTGACTTTC. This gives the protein CASIQGVLWGANVLTF.

CDR3: CASSQGPTGFRNEQFF. The CDR3 coding sequence is TGTGCCAGCAGCCAAGGGCCAACGGGGTTTCGCAATGAGCAGTTCTTC. J is TRBJ2-1 and V is TRBV7-8, with TRBD2 as a possible D gene (5 bases). The V gene lost 5 bases and the J gene lost 6 bases, with 20 bases spanning the gap. This CDR3 comprises 16 residues. Germline-derived CDR1 and CDR2 are SGHVS and FQNEAQ. The entire variable domain, with the rest obtained from reference TRBV7-8 and TRBJ2-1, is as follows: GAGVSQSPRYKVAKRGQDVALRCDPISGHVSLFWYQQALGQGPEFLTYFQNEAQLDKSGLPSDRFFAERPEGSVSTLKIQRTQQEDSAVYLCASSQGPTGFRNEQFFGPGTRLTVL.

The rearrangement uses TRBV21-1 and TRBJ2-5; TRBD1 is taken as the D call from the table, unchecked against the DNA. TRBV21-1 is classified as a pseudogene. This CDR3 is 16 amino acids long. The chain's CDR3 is CASSKATGAYQETQYF. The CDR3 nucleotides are TGTGCCAGCAGCAAAGCAACAGGGGCTTACCAAGAGACCCAGTACTTC.

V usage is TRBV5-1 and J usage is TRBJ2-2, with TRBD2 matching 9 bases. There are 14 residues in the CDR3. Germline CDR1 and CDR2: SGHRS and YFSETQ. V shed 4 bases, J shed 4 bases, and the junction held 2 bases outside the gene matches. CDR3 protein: CASSPGLATGELFF. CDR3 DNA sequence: TGCGCCAGCAGCCCGGGACTAGCCACCGGGGAGCTGTTTTTT.

This CDR3 reads CASSRPGQGINQPQHF. As DNA, the CDR3 is TGTGCCAGCAGTCGGCCGGGACAGGGGATAAATCAGCCCCAGCATTTT. This chain links TRBV5-8 with TRBJ1-5; TRBD1 aligns across 10 bases. There are 16 residues in the CDR3. V lost 5 bases to trimming and J lost 4 bases; unmatched junction nucleotides: 9. Germline-derived CDR1 and CDR2 are SGHTS and YDEGEE.

The CDR3 region is CASSLFPGSNTEAFF. CDR3 DNA: TGTGCCAGCAGCTTGTTTCCGGGTTCGAACACTGAAGCTTTCTTT. This rearrangement joins TRBV5-5 to TRBJ1-1; D is unresolved. Germline V CDR1 and CDR2: SGHKS, YYEKEE (reference sequence). The V gene lost 1 base and the J gene lost 1 base, with 11 bases spanning the gap. There are 15 residues in the CDR3. The full variable domain, its missing parts supplied by reference TRBV5-5 and TRBJ1-1, is DAGVTQSPTHLIKTRGQQVTLRCSPISGHKSVSWYQQVLGQGPQFIFQYYEKEERGRGNFPDRFSARQFPNYSSELNVNALLLGDSALYLCASSLFPGSNTEAFFGQGTRLTVV.

The CDR3 DNA reads as TGTGCCAGCAGTTTGATTAGCGGGAGTATTTCGGAGACCCAGTACTTC. As protein: CASSLISGSISETQYF. The chain joins TRBV27 to TRBJ2-5, with TRBD2 matching 9 bases. The germline gives CDR1 MNHEY, CDR2 SMNVEV (reference sequence). Unmatched junction bases numbered 10, after V lost 3 bases and J lost 5 bases. There are 16 residues in the CDR3.

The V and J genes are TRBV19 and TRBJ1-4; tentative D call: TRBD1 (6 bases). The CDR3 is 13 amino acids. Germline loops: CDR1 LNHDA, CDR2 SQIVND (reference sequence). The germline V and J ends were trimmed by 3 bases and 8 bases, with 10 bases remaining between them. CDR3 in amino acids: CASSMGGREKLFF. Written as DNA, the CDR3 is TGTGCCAGTAGTATGGGGGGGCGAGAAAAACTGTTTTTT.

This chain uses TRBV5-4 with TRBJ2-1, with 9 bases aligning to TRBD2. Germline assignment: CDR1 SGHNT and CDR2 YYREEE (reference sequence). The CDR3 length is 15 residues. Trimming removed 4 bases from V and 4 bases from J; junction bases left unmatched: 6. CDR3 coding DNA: TGTGCCAGCAGCGGCGGGGGGGGTGAGTACAATGAGCAGTTCTTC. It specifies CASSGGGGEYNEQFF.

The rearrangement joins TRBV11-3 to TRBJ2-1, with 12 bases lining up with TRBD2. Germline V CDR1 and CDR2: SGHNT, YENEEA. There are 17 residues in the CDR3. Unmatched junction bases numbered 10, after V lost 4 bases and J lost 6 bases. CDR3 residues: CASSSQRLAGVSNEQFF. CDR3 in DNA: TGTGCCAGCAGCTCCCAAAGACTAGCGGGAGTGAGCAATGAGCAGTTCTTC.

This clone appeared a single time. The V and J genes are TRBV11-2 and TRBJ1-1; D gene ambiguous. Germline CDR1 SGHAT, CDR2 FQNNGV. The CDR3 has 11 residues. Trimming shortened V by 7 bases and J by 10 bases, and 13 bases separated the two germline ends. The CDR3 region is CASTSGRPAFF. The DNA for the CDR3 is TGTGCCAGCACATCCGGTCGCCCAGCTTTCTTT.

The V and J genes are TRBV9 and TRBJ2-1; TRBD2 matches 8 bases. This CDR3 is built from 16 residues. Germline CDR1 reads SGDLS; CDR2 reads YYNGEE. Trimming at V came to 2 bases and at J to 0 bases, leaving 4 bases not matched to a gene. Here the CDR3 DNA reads TGTGCCAGCAGCGTCCGGACTAGCAACTCCTACAATGAGCAGTTCTTC. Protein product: CASSVRTSNSYNEQFF.

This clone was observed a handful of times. As DNA, the CDR3 is TGTGCCAGCAGTTTAGGTTGGGGACTTCCGAGCACAGATACGCAGTATTTT. This codes for CASSLGWGLPSTDTQYF. This chain uses TRBV27 with TRBJ2-3; D might be TRBD2 (6 bases). V was shortened by 2 bases and J by 0 bases, with 15 bases between the two germline ends. CDR3 length: 17 amino acids. CDR1 MNHEY and CDR2 SMNVEV come from the germline V gene (reference sequence).

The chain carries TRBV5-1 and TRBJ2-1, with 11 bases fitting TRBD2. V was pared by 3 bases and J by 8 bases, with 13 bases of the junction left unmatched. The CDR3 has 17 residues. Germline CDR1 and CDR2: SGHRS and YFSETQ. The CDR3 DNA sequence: TGCGCCAGCAGCTGGGGACTAGCGGCGTTGAGTGCCCATGAGCAGTTCTTC. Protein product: CASSWGLAALSAHEQFF. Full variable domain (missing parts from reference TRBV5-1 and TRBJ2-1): KAGVTQTPRYLIKTRGQQVTLSCSPISGHRSVSWYQQTPGQGLQFLFEYFSETQRNKGNFPGRFSGRQFSNSRSEMNVSTLELGDSALYLCASSWGLAALSAHEQFFGPGTRLTVL.

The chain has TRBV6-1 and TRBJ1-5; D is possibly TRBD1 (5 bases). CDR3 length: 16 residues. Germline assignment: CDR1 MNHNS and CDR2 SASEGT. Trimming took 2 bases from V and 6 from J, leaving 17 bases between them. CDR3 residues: CASSEHGAELGQPQHF. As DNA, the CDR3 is TGTGCCAGCAGTGAACATGGGGCGGAGTTAGGTCAGCCCCAGCATTTT.

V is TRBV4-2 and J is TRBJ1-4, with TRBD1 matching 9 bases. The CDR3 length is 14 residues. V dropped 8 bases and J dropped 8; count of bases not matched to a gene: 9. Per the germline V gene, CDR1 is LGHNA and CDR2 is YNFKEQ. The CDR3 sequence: CASHEQGAREKLFF. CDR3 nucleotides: TGTGCCAGCCATGAACAGGGGGCACGGGAAAAACTGTTTTTT.

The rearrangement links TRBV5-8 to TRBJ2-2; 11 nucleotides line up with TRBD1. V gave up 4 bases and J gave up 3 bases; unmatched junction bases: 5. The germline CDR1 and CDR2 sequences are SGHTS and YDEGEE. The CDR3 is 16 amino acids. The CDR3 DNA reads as TGTGCCAGCAGCCCAAGGGACAGGGGGGACACCGGGGAGCTGTTTTTT. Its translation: CASSPRDRGDTGELFF.

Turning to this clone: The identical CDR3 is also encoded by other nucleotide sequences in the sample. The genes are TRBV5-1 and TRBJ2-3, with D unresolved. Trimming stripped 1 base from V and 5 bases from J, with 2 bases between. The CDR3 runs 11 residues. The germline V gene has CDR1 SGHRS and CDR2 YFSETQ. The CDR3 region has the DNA TGCGCCAGCAGCTTGCAAGATACGCAGTATTTT. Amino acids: CASSLQDTQYF.

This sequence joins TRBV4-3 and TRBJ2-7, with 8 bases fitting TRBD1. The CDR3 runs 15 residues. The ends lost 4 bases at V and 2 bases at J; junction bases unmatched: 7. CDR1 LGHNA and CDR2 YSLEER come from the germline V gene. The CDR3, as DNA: TGCGCCAGCAGCCTTCTGCAGGGGGCTGCCTACGAGCAGTACTTC. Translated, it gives CASSLLQGAAYEQYF.